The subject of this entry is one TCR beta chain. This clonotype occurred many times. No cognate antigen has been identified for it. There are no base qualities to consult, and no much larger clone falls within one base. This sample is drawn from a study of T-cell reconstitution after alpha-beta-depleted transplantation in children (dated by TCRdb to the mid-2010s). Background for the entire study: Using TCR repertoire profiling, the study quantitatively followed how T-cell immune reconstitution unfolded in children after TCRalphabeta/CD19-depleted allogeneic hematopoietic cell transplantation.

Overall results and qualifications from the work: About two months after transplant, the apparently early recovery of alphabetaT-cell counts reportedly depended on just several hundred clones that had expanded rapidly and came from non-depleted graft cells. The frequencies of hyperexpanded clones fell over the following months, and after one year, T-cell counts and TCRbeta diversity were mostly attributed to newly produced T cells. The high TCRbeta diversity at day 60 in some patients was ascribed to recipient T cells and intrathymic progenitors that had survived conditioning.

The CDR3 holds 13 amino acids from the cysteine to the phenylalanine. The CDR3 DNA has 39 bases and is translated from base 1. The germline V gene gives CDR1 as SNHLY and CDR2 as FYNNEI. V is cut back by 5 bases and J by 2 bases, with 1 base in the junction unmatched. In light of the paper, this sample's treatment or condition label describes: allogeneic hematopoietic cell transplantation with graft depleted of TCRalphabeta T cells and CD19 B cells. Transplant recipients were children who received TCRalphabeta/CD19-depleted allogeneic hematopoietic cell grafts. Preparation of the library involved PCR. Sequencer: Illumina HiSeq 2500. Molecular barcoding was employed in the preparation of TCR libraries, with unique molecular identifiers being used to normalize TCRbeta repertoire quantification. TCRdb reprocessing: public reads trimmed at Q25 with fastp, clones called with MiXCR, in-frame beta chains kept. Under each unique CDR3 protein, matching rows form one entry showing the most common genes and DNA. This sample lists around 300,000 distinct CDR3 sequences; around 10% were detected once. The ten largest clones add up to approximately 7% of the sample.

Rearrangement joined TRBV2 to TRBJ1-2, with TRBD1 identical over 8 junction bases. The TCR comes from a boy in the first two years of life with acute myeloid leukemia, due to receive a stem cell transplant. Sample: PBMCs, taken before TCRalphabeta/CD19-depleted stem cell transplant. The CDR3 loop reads CASSWDRNYGYTF. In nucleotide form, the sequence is TGTGCCAGCAGTTGGGACAGGAACTATGGCTACACCTTC.